Each of the 9 T cell receptor beta chains below was sequenced from the same sample in a study of molecular identifiers for immune sequencing clone quantification (dated by TCRdb to the late 2010s). Library construction relied on PCR. The sequencing machine was an Illumina HiSeq 4000. In TCRdb, the public reads were trimmed at Q25 with fastp and aligned with MiXCR, with productive beta chains retained. Each CDR3 protein gets just one entry, which takes the most common genes and DNA from the rows behind it. The sample has tens of thousands of distinct CDR3 sequences on record, under 20% of them singletons. The leading ten clones occupy about 0.99% of the sample. The sequenced sample was naive CD8+ T cells from blood, with Jurkat cell RNA spiked in. The sample's cell subset or site, from its label and the paper: FACS-sorted CD8+CD4-CCR7+CD45RA+ naive T cells. Source of these receptors: a human donor in good health. Some libraries in this study had Jurkat cell RNA spiked in.

The chain links TRBV4-3 to TRBJ2-7; 8 bases fit TRBD1. Germline V lookup: CDR1 LGHNA, CDR2 YSLEER. The length of the CDR3 is 14 residues. Trimming cost V 4 bases and J 4 bases; bases outside gene matches: 6. CDR3: CASSPGQGAYEQYF. The CDR3 nucleotides are TGCGCCAGCAGCCCCGGACAGGGAGCTTACGAGCAGTACTTC.

The chain links TRBV13 to TRBJ2-3; D is possibly TRBD2 (6 bases). The CDR3 is 17 amino acids. The germline V and J ends were trimmed by 1 base and 2 bases, with 16 bases remaining between them. In germline, CDR1 is PRHDT, CDR2 FYEKMQ (reference sequence). This chain's CDR3 is CASSLDPPGGSTDTQYF. The CDR3 DNA reads TGTGCCAGCAGCTTAGACCCGCCCGGGGGATCCACAGATACGCAGTATTTT. Full variable domain (rest looked up from reference TRBV13 and TRBJ2-3): AAGVIQSPRHLIKEKRETATLKCYPIPRHDTVYWYQQGPGQDPQFLISFYEKMQSDKGSIPDRFSAQQFSDYHSELNMSSLELGDSALYFCASSLDPPGGSTDTQYFGPGTRLTVL.

This clonotype was seen repeatedly, ten times or more. The gene calls are TRBV20-1 and TRBJ2-7; 10 bases match TRBD1. J was trimmed by 5 bases and V by 0 bases; bases with no gene match: 7. The CDR3 sequence is 15 residues long. Germline values: CDR1 DFQATT, CDR2 SNEGSKA (reference sequence). The CDR3 loop is CSARDYTDRGDEQYF. CDR3 bases: TGCAGTGCTAGAGACTACACGGACAGGGGGGACGAGCAGTACTTC.

A word on this clonotype: This may stem from a read error, because a much larger clone lies one nucleotide away. The chain combines TRBV6-2 or TRBV6-3 with TRBJ2-3; 8 bases map to TRBD2. The CDR3 loop spans 19 amino acids. Germline V gene lookup returns CDR1 MNHEY and CDR2 SVGEGT. The CDR3 DNA sequence: TGTGCCGGCAGTTACTCTGAGCGGGAGCCTTCTTGGGACACAGATACGCAGTATTTT. Translating gives CAGSYSEREPSWDTDTQYF.

This clonotype has only a few counts. The rearrangement uses TRBV12-5 and TRBJ1-1; D possibly corresponds to TRBD1 (6 bases). This CDR3 contains 13 residues. V shed 2 bases and J shed 4 bases, with 8 bases lying between them. Germline CDR1 LGHNT, CDR2 FRNRAP. The CDR3 bases are TGTGCTAGTGGTTTGAAAGGGGGCACTGAAGCTTTCTTT. The encoded protein is CASGLKGGTEAFF.

As to this clonotype: This may come from a read error, since a much larger clone is one base off. The chain joins TRBV27 to TRBJ2-3; no reliable D call. CDR1 is MNHEY and CDR2 is SMNVEV in the germline V gene (reference sequence). Trimming cost V 5 bases and J 5 bases, with 8 bases left between them. This CDR3 contains 12 residues. Here the CDR3 reads CASSRTIDTQYF. The CDR3 coding sequence is TGTGCCAGCAGTCGTACCATAGATACGCAGTATTTT.

A word on this clonotype: This clone may be a read error of a much larger clone one base away. This chain joins TRBV2 and TRBJ2-1; possibly TRBD1 or TRBD2 for D (7 bases each). From germline, CDR1 is SNHLY and CDR2 FYNNEI. Deletions cut 7 bases from V and 4 bases from J, with 17 bases between. The CDR3 is 15 amino acids. CDR3 coding DNA: TGTGCCAGCACCGAGGGGGCTAGCGGTTACAATGAGCAGTTCTTC. It encodes CASTEGASGYNEQFF.

This clonotype has a count of ten or more. V gene TRBV13 combines with J gene TRBJ2-3, with D tentatively TRBD1 (5 bases). This CDR3 region has 17 residues. Germline V CDR1 and CDR2: PRHDT, FYEKMQ (reference sequence). Trimming stripped 3 bases from V and 3 bases from J, with 19 bases between. The CDR3 sequence: CASSFLQENLLTDTQYF. The DNA for the CDR3 is TGTGCCAGCAGCTTCTTACAGGAGAATCTCTTAACAGATACGCAGTATTTT.

As concerns this clonotype: One end of the junction does not line up with germline, which may come from a read error. The V call is TRBV12-3 or TRBV12-4, the J call TRBJ2-3, with D unresolved. The CDR3 runs 13 residues. CDR3 sequence (DNA): TGTGCCAGCTCGGTCGGCCACACAGATACGCGGTATTTT. It translates to CASSVGHTDTRYF.